The 8 T cell receptor beta chains listed next were all sequenced from one sample in a study of regulatory T cells in long-lasting Graves disease. Libraries of TCR beta came from iRepertoire HTBI primers plus Arm-PCR of CDR3 regions. TCRdb called the multiplex PCR reads again in MiXCR, with one record for every CDR3 protein. The sample holds roughly 360,000 distinct CDR3 sequences, 12% seen once. Time point specified: newly diagnosed GD, antithyroid drugs for less than 3 months. Scientists built the TCR library using RNA that was extracted from PBMCs. These records were also assigned to another study, of T cells in Graves' hyperthyroidism and ophthalmopathy.

The sample was peripheral blood mononuclear cells (PBMCs), taken at new diagnosis, from a patient treated with antithyroid drugs. Every receptor here comes from a woman aged 18-35 years with Graves disease.

This sequence joins TRBV4-3 and TRBJ1-5; D not resolved. Trimming left V 1 base short and J 0 bases short, with 10 bases between. CDR1 LGHNA and CDR2 YSLEER come from the germline V gene. This CDR3 is 16 amino acids long. CDR3 residues: CASSQGRGFSNQPQHF. In DNA, the CDR3 is TGCGCCAGCAGCCAAGGGCGGGGATTTAGCAATCAGCCCCAGCATTTT.

This clonotype has ten or more counts. The chain recombines TRBV2 with TRBJ2-2, with TRBD1 matching 8 bases. V was pared by 7 bases and J by 0 bases, with 4 bases of the junction left unmatched. The V gene's germline CDR1 is SNHLY and CDR2 FYNNEI. The CDR3 is 15 residues long. In nucleotides, the CDR3 is TGTGCCAGCACCCCGGACAGGGCGAACACCGGGGAGCTGTTTTTT. Translation: CASTPDRANTGELFF.

V and J are TRBV24-1 and TRBJ1-2; unclear D gene. Germline-derived CDR1 and CDR2 are KGHDR and SFDVKD. The CDR3 consists of 13 residues. V lost 5 bases and J 0 bases, leaving 6 bases between the germline ends. CDR3: CATSGESNYGYTF. CDR3 coding DNA: TGTGCCACCAGTGGAGAGTCTAACTATGGCTACACCTTC.

A few counts support this clonotype. The gene calls are TRBV6-2 or TRBV6-3 and TRBJ2-3; 9 bases agree with TRBD2. The length of the CDR3 is 16 residues. Trimming cost V 3 bases and J 2 bases; bases outside gene matches: 6. Germline CDR1 reads MNHEY; CDR2 reads SVGEGT. The DNA of the CDR3 is TGTGCCAGCAGTTATCGTAGCGGGGGAAACACAGATACGCAGTATTTT. This encodes CASSYRSGGNTDTQYF.

This clonotype appeared a few times. This sequence joins TRBV10-3 and TRBJ1-2, with 7 bases aligning to TRBD1. The J segment lost 3 bases and the V segment lost 6 bases, leaving 7 bases of the junction unmatched. CDR3 size: 14 residues. CDR1 is ENHRY and CDR2 is SYGVKD in the germline V gene. CDR3 DNA: TGTGCCATCAGCCCCACCGGGACAGACTATGGCTACACCTTC. Translating it yields CAISPTGTDYGYTF.

This clonotype showed up many times. The rearrangement uses TRBV20-1 and TRBJ1-2, with TRBD1 identical over 7 bases. CDR3 length equals 17 residues. V gave up 0 bases and J gave up 7 bases; unmatched junction bases: 17. CDR1 is DFQATT and CDR2 is SNEGSKA in the germline V gene (reference sequence). The CDR3 sequence is CSARDNWGQKESRGYTF. CDR3 sequence (DNA): TGCAGTGCTAGAGATAATTGGGGACAGAAGGAATCGCGTGGCTACACCTTC.

This clonotype was counted at least ten times. The chain carries TRBV7-3 and TRBJ2-1; 7 bases align to TRBD2. Unmatched junction bases numbered 12, after V lost 4 bases and J lost 6 bases. Germline V gene sequence: CDR1 SGHTA, CDR2 FQGTGA. The CDR3 is 16 amino acids. DNA of the CDR3: TGTGCCAGCAGCTCCCCCCCGACTAGCTGGGGCAATGAGCAGTTCTTC. As protein: CASSSPPTSWGNEQFF.

This clonotype was counted only a few times. The chain recombines TRBV12-3 or TRBV12-4 with TRBJ1-6, with D possibly being TRBD1 (5 bases). Between the trimmed V and J ends, which lost 7 bases and 7 bases, there was a span of 11 bases. This CDR3 has 13 amino acids. The CDR3 is CASNQGLNSPLHF. The DNA of the CDR3 is TGTGCCAGCAACCAGGGCTTGAATTCACCCCTCCACTTT.